The rows below give T cell receptor beta chains drawn from one sample of a study of T cell changes during pregnancy in multiple sclerosis. The assay was immunoSEQ multiplex PCR, and TCRdb's table has in-frame clones only and misses some. Found here are approximately 27,000 clones, around 94% of them singletons; the top ten hold 0.65% to 0.9%. The sequencing here drew on CD4+ T cells from peripheral blood mononuclear cells, taken in the first trimester of pregnancy. These receptors all come from a female donor with multiple sclerosis, enrolled in a pregnancy study. Both conserved end residues are part of each CDR3.

j_gene,v_gene,CDR3aa
TRBJ1-5,TRBV7-9,CASSLVGGGTTSNQPQHF
TRBJ2-7,TRBV2,CASREDRLDTYEQYF
TRBJ2-3,TRBV18,CASSPRQGSTDTQYF
TRBJ2-6,TRBV5-1,CASSGGQGAGANVLTF
TRBJ2-7,TRBV5-3,CARSRQGHEQYF
TRBJ2-3,TRBV7-2,CASNVDSHTDTQYF
TRBJ1-2,TRBV7-9,CASSLRVQGFYGYTF
TRBJ2-3,TRBV6-6,CASSYSNLAGDTQYF
TRBJ1-1,TRBV28,CASSLVPTEAFF
TRBJ2-3,TRBV5-1,CASSWGLAVGDTQYF
TRBJ1-3,TRBV30,CAWSPPRGSGNTIYF
TRBJ1-1,TRBV29-1,CSVPAGGMNTEAFF
TRBJ1-6,TRBV5-1,CASKVSGGGNSPLHF
TRBJ1-3,TRBV27,CASSLRGGIGNTIYF
TRBJ2-7,TRBV18,CASSPHPGSYEQYF
TRBJ1-4,TRBV12-5,CASGSPSGQLPEKLFF
TRBJ1-5,TRBV6-6,CASTYGGQGLNQPQHF
TRBJ2-1,TRBV18,CASSRDQPGSGTGTNEQFF
TRBJ1-4,TRBV4-1,CASSQVPEEKLFF
TRBJ2-3,TRBV5-1,CASSRGGIEGDTQYF